Listed below are T cell receptor beta chains from one sample, sequenced in a study of T cell changes during pregnancy in multiple sclerosis. Data came from immunoSEQ multiplex PCR; TCRdb stores just in-frame clones and leaves some out. Counted here are tens of thousands of clones, roughly nine tenths occurring once; the ten biggest clones make up 2.6%. Sequenced material: peripheral blood, taken before pregnancy. The receptors derive from a female donor with multiple sclerosis, enrolled in a pregnancy study. CDR3s include the opening cysteine and the closing phenylalanine or tryptophan. The order of the fields is V gene, J gene, clone size, D gene, CDR3 DNA, CDR3 protein. A D gene is named only where the DNA matches it firmly. Where a row states a size, it is once, few, many or the class of an expanded clone; other rows omit it.

v_call: TRBV11-3
j_call: TRBJ2-1
clone_size: NA
d_call: NA
cdr3_nt: TGTGCCAGCAGCTTAGATCCGGGATTGAACAATGAGCAGTTCTTC
cdr3_aa: CASSLDPGLNNEQFF

v_call: TRBV5-1
j_call: TRBJ1-3
clone_size: NA
d_call: NA
cdr3_nt: TGCGCCAGCAGCCTGAATCCGGGGGGAAACACCATATATTTT
cdr3_aa: CASSLNPGGNTIYF

v_call: TRBV5-6
j_call: TRBJ2-2
clone_size: NA
d_call: TRBD1
cdr3_nt: TGTGCCAGCAGCTATCGTAGGACAGGGCACGGGGAGCTGTTTTTT
cdr3_aa: CASSYRRTGHGELFF

v_call: TRBV18
j_call: TRBJ2-5
clone_size: NA
d_call: NA
cdr3_nt: TGTGCCAGCTCACCCTCTCGAGGAGGGGACGAAGAGACCCAGTACTTC
cdr3_aa: CASSPSRGGDEETQYF

v_call: TRBV27
j_call: TRBJ1-1
clone_size: NA
d_call: NA
cdr3_nt: TGTGCCAGCAGTTTATTCCAGGGAGGAGGCACTGAAGCTTTCTTT
cdr3_aa: CASSLFQGGGTEAFF

v_call: TRBV30
j_call: TRBJ1-1
clone_size: NA
d_call: NA
cdr3_nt: TGTGCCTGGAGACAGGGAAAGGCTTTCTTT
cdr3_aa: CAWRQGKAFF

v_call: TRBV9
j_call: TRBJ2-7
clone_size: NA
d_call: TRBD2
cdr3_nt: TGTGCCAGCAGCTCAAGGACTAGCGGGGCCTACGAGCAGTACTTC
cdr3_aa: CASSSRTSGAYEQYF

v_call: TRBV6-5
j_call: TRBJ2-1
clone_size: few
d_call: NA
cdr3_nt: TGTGCCAGCACCCCCGGGGTAGCTGGTAATGAGCAGTTCTTC
cdr3_aa: CASTPGVAGNEQFF

v_call: TRBV27
j_call: TRBJ2-7
clone_size: NA
d_call: TRBD2
cdr3_nt: TGTGCCAGCAGCCCGGGACTAGGCTTGGGGATATACGAGCAGTACTTC
cdr3_aa: CASSPGLGLGIYEQYF

v_call: TRBV9
j_call: TRBJ2-1
clone_size: NA
d_call: TRBD2
cdr3_nt: TGTGCCAGCAGCGTTGGAGGACTAGCGGTGAATGAGCAGTTCTTC
cdr3_aa: CASSVGGLAVNEQFF

v_call: TRBV7-2
j_call: TRBJ2-1
clone_size: NA
d_call: TRBD1
cdr3_nt: TGTGCCAGCAGCTTACCAGGGGGAGCCGGCTACAATGAGCAGTTCTTC
cdr3_aa: CASSLPGGAGYNEQFF

v_call: TRBV7-2
j_call: TRBJ2-7
clone_size: NA
d_call: NA
cdr3_nt: TGTGCCAGCAGCTTAGTTAGGGGATCATACTACGAGCAGTACTTC
cdr3_aa: CASSLVRGSYYEQYF

v_call: TRBV2
j_call: TRBJ1-1
clone_size: NA
d_call: NA
cdr3_nt: TGTGCCAGCAGTGGAGACTTGGGGCTGAACACTGAAGCTTTCTTT
cdr3_aa: CASSGDLGLNTEAFF

v_call: TRBV10-3
j_call: TRBJ2-5
clone_size: NA
d_call: TRBD2
cdr3_nt: TGTGCCATCAGTGGGATAGGGGTGCGGGAGAGTCAAGAGACCCAGTACTTC
cdr3_aa: CAISGIGVRESQETQYF

v_call: TRBV6-1
j_call: TRBJ2-7
clone_size: NA
d_call: NA
cdr3_nt: TGTGCCAGCAGTGTCGCGAGTTACGAGCAGTACTTC
cdr3_aa: CASSVASYEQYF

v_call: TRBV10-2
j_call: TRBJ1-3
clone_size: once
d_call: NA
cdr3_nt: TGCGCCAGCAGTGAATCTTGGGGGGGTCCTCGTGGAAACACCATATATTTT
cdr3_aa: CASSESWGGPRGNTIYF

v_call: TRBV7-6
j_call: TRBJ2-7
clone_size: NA
d_call: NA
cdr3_nt: TGTGCCAGCAGCTCCGCCGGCGAGCAGTACTTC
cdr3_aa: CASSSAGEQYF

v_call: TRBV9
j_call: TRBJ2-3
clone_size: NA
d_call: TRBD2
cdr3_nt: TGTGCCAGCAGCCACGGACTAGCGGGAGGGGCGGCAGATACGCAGTATTTT
cdr3_aa: CASSHGLAGGAADTQYF

v_call: TRBV15
j_call: TRBJ1-1
clone_size: NA
d_call: NA
cdr3_nt: TGTGCCACCAGCAGAGATCTGGGGGGGCTCGGCACTGAAGCTTTCTTT
cdr3_aa: CATSRDLGGLGTEAFF

v_call: TRBV27
j_call: TRBJ2-2
clone_size: NA
d_call: NA
cdr3_nt: TGTGCCAGCAGTTTCCGGGAGTCCACCGGGGAGCTGTTTTTT
cdr3_aa: CASSFRESTGELFF

v_call: TRBV19
j_call: TRBJ2-1
clone_size: NA
d_call: TRBD2
cdr3_nt: TGTGCCAGTAGTGCGGGAGTTGTAATGAATGAGCAGTTCTTC
cdr3_aa: CASSAGVVMNEQFF

v_call: TRBV5-6
j_call: TRBJ2-2
clone_size: once
d_call: TRBD2
cdr3_nt: TGTGCCAGCAGGCCAATGGGACTAGCGGGCTTCACCGGGGAGCTGTTTTTT
cdr3_aa: CASRPMGLAGFTGELFF

v_call: TRBV7-2
j_call: TRBJ2-2
clone_size: NA
d_call: NA
cdr3_nt: TGTGCCAGCAGCACTGCGGGACACACCGGGGAGCTGTTTTTT
cdr3_aa: CASSTAGHTGELFF

v_call: TRBV7-9
j_call: TRBJ1-5
clone_size: NA
d_call: NA
cdr3_nt: TGTGCCAGCAGCTTAGCCTCCCAGCCCCAGCATTTT
cdr3_aa: CASSLASQPQHF

v_call: TRBV5-6
j_call: TRBJ2-1
clone_size: few
d_call: TRBD2
cdr3_nt: TGTGCCAGCAGCCCGGGACTAGCGGGTTCCTACAATGAGCAGTTCTTC
cdr3_aa: CASSPGLAGSYNEQFF

v_call: TRBV7-9
j_call: TRBJ1-4
clone_size: few
d_call: NA
cdr3_nt: TGTGCCAGCAGCTTGAGCAGGGGAGGGGAAAAACTGTTTTTT
cdr3_aa: CASSLSRGGEKLFF

v_call: TRBV28
j_call: TRBJ2-5
clone_size: NA
d_call: TRBD2
cdr3_nt: TGTGCCAGCAGTACCCCGGGACTAGTGGAGACCCAGTACTTC
cdr3_aa: CASSTPGLVETQYF

v_call: TRBV7-9
j_call: TRBJ1-5
clone_size: NA
d_call: TRBD1
cdr3_nt: TGTGCCAGCAGCCTCACGACAGGGCCCAATCAGCCCCAGCATTTT
cdr3_aa: CASSLTTGPNQPQHF

v_call: TRBV9
j_call: TRBJ2-7
clone_size: NA
d_call: NA
cdr3_nt: TGTGCCAGCAGCGTCACCTCCCAGGGCTACGAGCAGTACTTC
cdr3_aa: CASSVTSQGYEQYF

v_call: TRBV6-6
j_call: TRBJ2-4
clone_size: NA
d_call: NA
cdr3_nt: TGTGCCAGCGGCCAAGTACGATTAGCCAAAAACATTCAGTACTTC
cdr3_aa: CASGQVRLAKNIQYF

v_call: TRBV6-5
j_call: TRBJ1-5
clone_size: NA
d_call: NA
cdr3_nt: TGTGCCAGCAGAATCAGGGAATATAGCAATCAGCCCCAGCATTTT
cdr3_aa: CASRIREYSNQPQHF